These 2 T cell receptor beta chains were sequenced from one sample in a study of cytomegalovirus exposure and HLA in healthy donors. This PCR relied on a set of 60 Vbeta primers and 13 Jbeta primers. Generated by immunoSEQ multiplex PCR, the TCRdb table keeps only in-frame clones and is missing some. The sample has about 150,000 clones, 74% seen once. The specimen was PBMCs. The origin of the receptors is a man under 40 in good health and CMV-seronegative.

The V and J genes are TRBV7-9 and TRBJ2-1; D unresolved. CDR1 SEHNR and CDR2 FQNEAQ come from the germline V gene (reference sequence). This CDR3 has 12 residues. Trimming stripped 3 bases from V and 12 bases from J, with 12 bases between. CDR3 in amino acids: CASSLERRRQFF. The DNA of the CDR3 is TGTGCCAGCAGCTTGGAGCGCCGGCGGCAGTTCTTC.

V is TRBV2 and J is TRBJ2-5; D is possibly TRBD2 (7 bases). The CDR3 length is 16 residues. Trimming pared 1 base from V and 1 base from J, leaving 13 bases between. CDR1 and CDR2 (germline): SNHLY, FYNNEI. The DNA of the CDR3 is TGTGCCAGCAGTGAAGGGGAGGGGGTCGGCCAAGAGACCCAGTACTTC. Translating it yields CASSEGEGVGQETQYF.